The clone carrying this T cell receptor beta chain was recorded at least ten times. Antigen unknown. Germline V gene data show CDR1 as SEHNR and CDR2 as FQNEAQ (reference sequence). V shed 6 bases and J 7 bases; nucleotides not matched to a gene: 7. The CDR3 consists of 15 residues. The sample comes from a study of T-cell reconstitution after alpha-beta-depleted transplantation in children. Study-level findings and limits: One year post-transplant, T-cell counts and diversity were largely derived from T cells produced anew. Where alpha-beta T cells came from about two months after transplant was reportedly several hundred expanded graft clones. In some patients, recipient T cells and intrathymic progenitors surviving conditioning explained high day-60 diversity.

Unique molecular identifiers were used to barcode this TCRbeta library. TCRdb analysed the PCR reads with MiXCR anew, one entry per CDR3 protein. The table has more than 85,000 distinct CDR3 sequences, 6% seen once. The chain uses TRBV7-9 and TRBJ1-6; 9 nucleotides agree with TRBD1. This sample comprised PBMCs, mostly from graft donor cells, obtained 60 days after TCRalphabeta/CD19-depleted stem cell transplant. This clonotype was sampled from a female patient younger than 10 who had a stem cell transplant for Fanconi anemia, so the T cells may come from the graft donor. CDR3 loop: CASRSRDRVNSPLHF. CDR3 sequence (DNA): TGTGCCAGCAGGTCCCGGGACAGGGTAAATTCACCCCTCCACTTT.